Presented here are 6 T cell receptor beta chains from one specimen sequenced in a study of CD8 T cells in ankylosing spondylitis. Whole-study findings and limits: Roughly 8 highly homologous variants made up a TCR beta motif that seemed to typify ankylosing spondylitis blood.

No antigens are known for them. TCRdb passed the 5' RACE reads through MiXCR, listing each CDR3 protein once. Counted here are about 700,000 distinct CDR3 sequences, roughly 20% occurring once; the ten biggest clones make up around 20%. The sequenced material came from blood, either unsorted or a sorted T cell fraction (not recorded which). Every receptor here comes from a male donor with ankylosing spondylitis.

The CDR3 loop reads CASSPGQGWNEQYF. CDR3 DNA sequence: TGTGCCAGCTCACCGGGACAGGGATGGAACGAGCAGTACTTC. This chain connects TRBV18 to TRBJ2-7, with 9 bases matching TRBD1. Unmatched junction bases numbered 5, after V lost 3 bases and J lost 5 bases. The CDR3 runs 14 residues. Germline lookup yields CDR1 KGHSH and CDR2 LQKENI.

V and J are TRBV25-1 and TRBJ2-3; 8 bases match TRBD1. CDR1 MGHDK and CDR2 SYGVNS come from the germline V gene. Germline trimming cut 7 bases from V and 4 bases from J; bases unmatched to any gene: 1. This CDR3 contains 12 residues. The CDR3 sequence: CASKTGADTQYF. The CDR3 region has the DNA TGTGCCAGCAAGACAGGGGCAGATACGCAGTATTTT.

The chain links TRBV12-3 or TRBV12-4 to TRBJ1-6, with D possibly TRBD1 on 6 matching bases. The germline V and J ends were trimmed by 5 bases and 5 bases, with 10 bases remaining between them. This CDR3 has 14 amino acids. The CDR3 loop is CASSAGQNNSPLHF. The CDR3 DNA is TGTGCCAGCAGTGCAGGACAGAATAATTCACCCCTCCACTTT.

This clonotype has just one count. The chain links TRBV20-1 to TRBJ2-1; D uncertain. V lost 6 bases and J lost 9, with 12 bases in between. This CDR3 has 11 amino acids. Germline CDR1 reads DFQATT; CDR2 reads SNEGSKA (reference sequence). The CDR3 DNA reads TGCAGTGCCACACAAACGGGTGAGCAGTTCTTC. It translates to CSATQTGEQFF.

V is TRBV7-9 and J is TRBJ2-3; D possibly corresponds to TRBD2 (6 bases). Germline V gives CDR1 SEHNR, CDR2 FQNEAQ (reference sequence). Trimming removed 5 bases at V and 5 bases at J, with 23 bases between. This CDR3 spans 17 amino acids. The CDR3 coding sequence is TGTGCCAGCAGCACCCCCGGTTGGGCTAGCGCGATAGATACGCAGTATTTT. Its protein product is CASSTPGWASAIDTQYF.

The chain joins TRBV2 to TRBJ2-3; no clear D gene. V lost 7 bases and J lost 2, with 16 bases in between. From germline, CDR1 is SNHLY and CDR2 FYNNEI. The CDR3 loop spans 15 amino acids. This CDR3 is CASKLGRTYTDTQYF. The DNA of the CDR3 is TGTGCCAGCAAGCTGGGCAGAACCTACACAGATACGCAGTATTTT.